Below are 5 T cell receptor beta chains sequenced from a single sample in a study of T cell responses to AZD1222 COVID-19 vaccine. Generated by immunoSEQ multiplex PCR, the TCRdb table keeps only in-frame clones and is missing some. The sample lists approximately 170,000 clones; roughly 94% were seen once. The input for sequencing was peripheral blood, taken 28 days after the second AZD1222 dose. The source of these receptors is an adult who received the AZD1222 COVID-19 vaccine.

V gene TRBV9 combines with J gene TRBJ2-7; the D gene is possibly TRBD2 (6 bases). The CDR3 contains 16 residues. Per germline, CDR1 SGDLS and CDR2 YYNGEE. Trimming stripped 2 bases from V and 3 bases from J, with 18 bases between. DNA for the CDR3: TGTGCCAGCAGCGTTAACCCTTTGGGGGGTCTCTACGAGCAGTACTTC. Translation gives CASSVNPLGGLYEQYF.

The chain links TRBV3-1 (or the pseudogene TRBV3-2) to TRBJ1-2, with D hard to call. Germline V gene data show CDR1 as LGHDT and CDR2 as YNNKEL (reference sequence). There are 13 residues in the CDR3. Trimming left V 4 bases short and J 4 bases short, with 10 bases between. The CDR3 here is CASSPSQFYGYTF. Written as DNA, the CDR3 is TGTGCCAGCAGCCCTTCCCAGTTCTATGGCTACACCTTC.

This clone was counted a single time. This specimen includes other DNA sequences encoding the same CDR3. The rearrangement links TRBV5-1 to TRBJ2-5; D remains ambiguous. Trimming stripped 0 bases from V and 5 bases from J, with 2 bases between. The CDR3 runs 11 residues. CDR1 SGHRS and CDR2 YFSETQ come from the germline V gene. The CDR3 loop is CASSLEETQYF. The DNA for the CDR3 is TGCGCCAGCAGCTTGGAGGAGACCCAGTACTTC.

Comments on this clone: An end of the junction differs from the germline gene, which may be a read error. The chain combines TRBV7-9 with TRBJ1-1; possibly TRBD1 for D (6 bases). The germline CDR1 and CDR2 sequences are SEHNR and FQNEAQ (reference sequence). The length of the CDR3 is 14 residues. The CDR3 DNA sequence: TGTGCCAGCAGCTTACGGCAGGGGAACGCTGAAGCTTTCTTT. Amino acids: CASSLRQGNAEAFF.

This chain joins TRBV7-9 and TRBJ2-1; no firm D call. V shed 2 bases and J shed 8 bases, with 4 bases lying between them. CDR1 SEHNR and CDR2 FQNEAQ come from the germline V gene (reference sequence). The CDR3 is made up of 11 amino acids. The CDR3 loop is CASSLNYEQFF. Here the CDR3 DNA reads TGTGCCAGCAGCTTAAATTATGAGCAGTTCTTC. Combining the CDR3 with reference TRBV7-9 and TRBJ2-1 gives the whole variable domain DTGVSQNPRHKITKRGQNVTFRCDPISEHNRLYWYRQTLGQGPEFLTYFQNEAQLEKSRLLSDRFSAERPKGSFSTLEIQRTEQGDSAMYLCASSLNYEQFFGPGTRLTVL.